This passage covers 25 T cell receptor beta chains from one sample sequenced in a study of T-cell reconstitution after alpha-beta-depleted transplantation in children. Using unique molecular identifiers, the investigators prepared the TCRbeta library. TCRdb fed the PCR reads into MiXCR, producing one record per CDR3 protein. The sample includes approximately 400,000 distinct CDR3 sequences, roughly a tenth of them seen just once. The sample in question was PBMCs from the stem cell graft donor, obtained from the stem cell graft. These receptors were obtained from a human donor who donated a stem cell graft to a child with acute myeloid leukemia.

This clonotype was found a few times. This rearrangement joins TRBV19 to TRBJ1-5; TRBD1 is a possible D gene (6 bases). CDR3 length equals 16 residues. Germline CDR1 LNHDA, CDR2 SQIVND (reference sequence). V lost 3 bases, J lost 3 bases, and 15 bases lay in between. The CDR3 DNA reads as TGTGCCAGTAGTATTTCCGGGGGCGCGAACAATCAGCCCCAGCATTTT. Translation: CASSISGGANNQPQHF.

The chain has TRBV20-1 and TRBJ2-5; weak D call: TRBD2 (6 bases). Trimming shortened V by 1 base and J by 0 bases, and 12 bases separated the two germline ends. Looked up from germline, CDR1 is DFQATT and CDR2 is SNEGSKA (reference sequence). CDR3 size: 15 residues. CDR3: CSARGDLAYQETQYF. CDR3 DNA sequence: TGCAGTGCTAGAGGCGACCTAGCGTACCAAGAGACCCAGTACTTC.

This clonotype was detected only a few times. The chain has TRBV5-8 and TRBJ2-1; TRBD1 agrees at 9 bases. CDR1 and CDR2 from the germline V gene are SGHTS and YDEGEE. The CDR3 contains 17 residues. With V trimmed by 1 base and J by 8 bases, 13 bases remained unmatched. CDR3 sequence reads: CASSLRDRVTATYEQFF. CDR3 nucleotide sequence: TGTGCCAGCAGCTTGAGGGACAGGGTTACCGCGACATATGAGCAGTTCTTC.

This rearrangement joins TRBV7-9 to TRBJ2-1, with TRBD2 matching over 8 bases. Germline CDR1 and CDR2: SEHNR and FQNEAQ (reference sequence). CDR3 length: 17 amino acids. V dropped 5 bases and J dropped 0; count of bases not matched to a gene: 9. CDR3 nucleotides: TGTGCCAGCAGCCACCTTCTAGCGGGCAACTCCTACAATGAGCAGTTCTTC. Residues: CASSHLLAGNSYNEQFF.

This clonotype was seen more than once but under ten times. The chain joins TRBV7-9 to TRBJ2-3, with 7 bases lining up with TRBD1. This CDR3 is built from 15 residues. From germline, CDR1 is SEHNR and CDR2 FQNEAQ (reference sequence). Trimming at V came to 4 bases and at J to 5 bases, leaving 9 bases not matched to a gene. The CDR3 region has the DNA TGTGCCAGCAGCTCCCTAGCAGGGGGAATAGATACGCAGTATTTT. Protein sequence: CASSSLAGGIDTQYF.

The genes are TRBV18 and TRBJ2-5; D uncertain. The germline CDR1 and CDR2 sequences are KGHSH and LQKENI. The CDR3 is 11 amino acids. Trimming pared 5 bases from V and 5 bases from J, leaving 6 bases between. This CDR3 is CASSEFETQYF. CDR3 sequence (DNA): TGTGCCAGCTCAGAATTCGAGACCCAGTACTTC.

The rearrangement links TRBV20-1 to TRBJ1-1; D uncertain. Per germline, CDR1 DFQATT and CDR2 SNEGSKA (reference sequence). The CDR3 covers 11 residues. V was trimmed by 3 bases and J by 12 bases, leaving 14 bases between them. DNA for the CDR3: TGCAGTGCTAGTCGGCAGGCGGCACCTTTCTTT. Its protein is CSASRQAAPFF.

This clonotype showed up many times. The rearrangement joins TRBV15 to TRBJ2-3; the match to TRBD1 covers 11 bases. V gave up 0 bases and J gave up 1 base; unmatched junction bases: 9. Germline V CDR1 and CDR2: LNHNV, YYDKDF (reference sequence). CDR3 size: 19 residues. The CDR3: CATSRDPRTGGLGTDTQYF. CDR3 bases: TGTGCCACCAGCAGAGATCCGAGGACAGGGGGCTTGGGCACAGATACGCAGTATTTT.

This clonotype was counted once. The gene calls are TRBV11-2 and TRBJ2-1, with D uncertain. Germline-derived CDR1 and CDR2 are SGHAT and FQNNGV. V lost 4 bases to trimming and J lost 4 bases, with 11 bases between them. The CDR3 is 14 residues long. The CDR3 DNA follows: TGTGCCAGCAGCTCCACCGAAGGGTACAATGAGCAGTTCTTC. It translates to CASSSTEGYNEQFF.

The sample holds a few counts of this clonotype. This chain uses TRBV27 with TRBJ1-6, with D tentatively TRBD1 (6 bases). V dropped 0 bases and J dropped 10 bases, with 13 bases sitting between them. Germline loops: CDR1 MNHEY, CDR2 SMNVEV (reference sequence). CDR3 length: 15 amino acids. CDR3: CASSLSKQGGSPLHF. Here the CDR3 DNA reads TGTGCCAGCAGTTTATCGAAACAGGGAGGGTCACCCCTCCACTTT.

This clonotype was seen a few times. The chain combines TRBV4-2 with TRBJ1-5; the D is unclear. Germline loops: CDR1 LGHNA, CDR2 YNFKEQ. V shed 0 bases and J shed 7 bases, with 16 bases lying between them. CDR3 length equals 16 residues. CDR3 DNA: TGTGCCAGCAGCCAAGATGCTTTAGATACTCCCCAGCCCCAGCATTTT. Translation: CASSQDALDTPQPQHF.

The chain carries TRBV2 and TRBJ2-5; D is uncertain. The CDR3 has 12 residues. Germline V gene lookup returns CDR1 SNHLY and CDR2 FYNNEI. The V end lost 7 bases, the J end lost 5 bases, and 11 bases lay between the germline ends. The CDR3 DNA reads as TGTGCCAGCACCGCACATGAGGAGACCCAGTACTTC. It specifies CASTAHEETQYF.

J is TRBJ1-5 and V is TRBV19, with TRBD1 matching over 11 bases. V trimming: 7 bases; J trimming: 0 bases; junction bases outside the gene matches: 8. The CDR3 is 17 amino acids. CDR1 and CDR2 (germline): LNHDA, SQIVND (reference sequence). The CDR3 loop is CASKGQGEGGSNQPQHF. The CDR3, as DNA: TGTGCCAGTAAGGGACAGGGGGAGGGTGGTAGCAATCAGCCCCAGCATTTT.

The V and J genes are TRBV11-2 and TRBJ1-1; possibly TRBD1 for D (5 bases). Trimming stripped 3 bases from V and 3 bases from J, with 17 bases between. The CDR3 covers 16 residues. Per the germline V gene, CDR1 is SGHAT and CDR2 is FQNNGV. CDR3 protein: CASSFGYSDIHTEAFF. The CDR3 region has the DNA TGTGCCAGCAGCTTTGGGTATTCGGACATTCACACTGAAGCTTTCTTT.

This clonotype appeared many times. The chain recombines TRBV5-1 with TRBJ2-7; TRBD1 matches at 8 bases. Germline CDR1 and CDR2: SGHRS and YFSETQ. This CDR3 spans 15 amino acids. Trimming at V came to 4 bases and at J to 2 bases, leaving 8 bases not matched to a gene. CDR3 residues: CASSPTPTGAYEQYF. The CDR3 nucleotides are TGCGCCAGCAGCCCTACTCCGACAGGGGCCTACGAGCAGTACTTC.

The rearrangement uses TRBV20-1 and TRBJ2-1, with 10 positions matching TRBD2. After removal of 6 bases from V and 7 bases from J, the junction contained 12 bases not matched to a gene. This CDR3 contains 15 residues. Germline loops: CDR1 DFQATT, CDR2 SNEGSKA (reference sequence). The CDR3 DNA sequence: TGCAGTGCCCCCGATCTAGCGGGAGTTTATAATGAGCAGTTCTTC. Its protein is CSAPDLAGVYNEQFF.

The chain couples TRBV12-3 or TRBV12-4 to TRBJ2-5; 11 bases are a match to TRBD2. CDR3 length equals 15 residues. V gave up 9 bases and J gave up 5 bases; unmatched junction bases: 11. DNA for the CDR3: TGTGCCAGTGCCCAGGGTAGCGGGGGGGCCGAGACCCAGTACTTC. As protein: CASAQGSGGAETQYF.

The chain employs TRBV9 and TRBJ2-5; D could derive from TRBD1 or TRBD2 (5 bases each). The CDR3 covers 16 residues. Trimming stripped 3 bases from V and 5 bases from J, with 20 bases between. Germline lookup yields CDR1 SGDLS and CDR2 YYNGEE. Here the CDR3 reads CASSDRPAGRGETQYF. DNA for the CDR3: TGTGCCAGCAGCGACAGGCCGGCAGGTAGAGGGGAGACCCAGTACTTC.

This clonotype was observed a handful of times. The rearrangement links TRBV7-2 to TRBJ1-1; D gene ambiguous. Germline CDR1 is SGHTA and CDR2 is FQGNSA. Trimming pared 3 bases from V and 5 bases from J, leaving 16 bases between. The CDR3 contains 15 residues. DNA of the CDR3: TGTGCCAGCAGCTTGGTCCCAAACCCGGGGACTGAAGCTTTCTTT. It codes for CASSLVPNPGTEAFF.

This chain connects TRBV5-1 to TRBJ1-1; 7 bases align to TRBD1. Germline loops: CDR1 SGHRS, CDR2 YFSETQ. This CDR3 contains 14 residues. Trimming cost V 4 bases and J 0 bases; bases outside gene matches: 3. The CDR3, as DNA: TGCGCCAGCAGCCCAGGGGGAATGAACACTGAAGCTTTCTTT. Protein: CASSPGGMNTEAFF. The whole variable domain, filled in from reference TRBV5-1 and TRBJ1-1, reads KAGVTQTPRYLIKTRGQQVTLSCSPISGHRSVSWYQQTPGQGLQFLFEYFSETQRNKGNFPGRFSGRQFSNSRSEMNVSTLELGDSALYLCASSPGGMNTEAFFGQGTRLTVV.

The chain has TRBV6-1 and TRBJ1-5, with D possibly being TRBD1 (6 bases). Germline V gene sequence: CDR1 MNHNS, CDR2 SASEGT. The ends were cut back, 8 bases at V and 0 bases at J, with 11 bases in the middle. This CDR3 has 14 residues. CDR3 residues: CASHGQYSNQPQHF. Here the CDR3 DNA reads TGTGCCAGCCACGGACAGTATAGCAATCAGCCCCAGCATTTT.

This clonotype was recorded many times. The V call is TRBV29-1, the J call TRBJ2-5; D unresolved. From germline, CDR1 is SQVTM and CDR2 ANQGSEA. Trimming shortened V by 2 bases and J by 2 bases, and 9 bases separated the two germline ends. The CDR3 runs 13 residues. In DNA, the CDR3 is TGCAGCGTTGAATTGGCGGAGCAAGAGACCCAGTACTTC. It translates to CSVELAEQETQYF.

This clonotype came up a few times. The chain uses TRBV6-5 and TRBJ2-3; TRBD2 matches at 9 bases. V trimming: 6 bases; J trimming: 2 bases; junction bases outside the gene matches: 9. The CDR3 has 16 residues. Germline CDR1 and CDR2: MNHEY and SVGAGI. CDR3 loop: CASSPVAGENTDTQYF. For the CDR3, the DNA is TGTGCCAGCAGCCCCGTAGCGGGGGAGAACACAGATACGCAGTATTTT.

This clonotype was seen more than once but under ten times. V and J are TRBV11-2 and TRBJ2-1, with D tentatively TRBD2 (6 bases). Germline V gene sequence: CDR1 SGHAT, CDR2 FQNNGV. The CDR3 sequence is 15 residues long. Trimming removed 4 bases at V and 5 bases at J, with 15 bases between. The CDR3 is CASSYASGLHNEQFF. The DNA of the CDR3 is TGTGCCAGCAGCTACGCCTCGGGACTCCACAATGAGCAGTTCTTC.

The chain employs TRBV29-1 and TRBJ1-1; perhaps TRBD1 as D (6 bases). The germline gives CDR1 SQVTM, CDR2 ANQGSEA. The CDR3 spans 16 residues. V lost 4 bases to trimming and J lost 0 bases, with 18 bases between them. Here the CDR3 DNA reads TGCAGCGTTGTGGGGGGGCTTAGTGGAGTGAACACTGAAGCTTTCTTT. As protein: CSVVGGLSGVNTEAFF.